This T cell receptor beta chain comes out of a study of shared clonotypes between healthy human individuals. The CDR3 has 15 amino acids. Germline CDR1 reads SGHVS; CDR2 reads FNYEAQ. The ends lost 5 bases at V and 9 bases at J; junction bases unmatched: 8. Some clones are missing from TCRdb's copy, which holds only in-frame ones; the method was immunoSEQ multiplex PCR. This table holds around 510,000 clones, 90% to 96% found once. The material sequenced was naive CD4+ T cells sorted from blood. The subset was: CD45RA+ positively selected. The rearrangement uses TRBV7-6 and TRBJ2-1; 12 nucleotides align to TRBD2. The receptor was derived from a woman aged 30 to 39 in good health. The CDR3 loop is CASSAGLAGIREQFF. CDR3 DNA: TGTGCCAGCAGCGCTGGACTAGCGGGAATTCGTGAGCAGTTCTTC.